The 12 T cell receptor beta chains below were found in one sample sequenced in a study of blood T cell repertoires in COVID-19 (dated by TCRdb to the early 2020s). The library was prepared using the immunoSEQ multiplex PCR assay. The table was pulled from immuneACCESS by TCRdb, which kept in-frame rearrangements only. Such tables lose some clones; where checked, under half of the loss comes from unresolved V genes, and the rest has no known cause. This sample is represented by about 120,000 clones; about 90% of them were singletons. The top ten constitute 3.8% of the sample. Sequences were obtained from peripheral blood. The receptors stem from a woman aged 60-70 years with COVID-19, enrolled during active disease.

V usage is TRBV7-9 and J usage is TRBJ2-1, with 14 nucleotides matching TRBD2. The CDR3 is 18 amino acids. Looked up from germline, CDR1 is SEHNR and CDR2 is FQNEAQ (reference sequence). Losses at the gene ends were 5 bases for V and 0 bases for J; bases not matched to a gene: 6. This CDR3 is CASSKGTSGGLSYNEQFF. The CDR3 DNA is TGTGCCAGCAGCAAGGGGACTAGCGGGGGCCTCTCCTACAATGAGCAGTTCTTC.

This chain connects TRBV19 to TRBJ2-5; D is perhaps TRBD1 (6 bases). Trimming took off 1 base at V and 2 bases at J, with 8 bases between the two ends. Germline CDR1 is LNHDA and CDR2 is SQIVND (reference sequence). The CDR3 length is 14 residues. The CDR3 region is CASSIAGQQETQYF. The CDR3 nucleotides are TGTGCCAGTAGTATAGCTGGACAGCAAGAGACCCAGTACTTC.

The chain recombines TRBV21-1 with TRBJ1-5; TRBD1 is taken as the D call from the table, unchecked against the DNA. TRBV21-1 has pseudogene status. The CDR3 contains 14 residues. The CDR3 nucleotides are TGTGCCAGCATATCACACCTTAGCAATCAGCCCCAGCATTTT. Encoded protein: CASISHLSNQPQHF.

The genes are TRBV7-9 and TRBJ2-7; tentative D call: TRBD1 (6 bases). Trimming shortened V by 5 bases and J by 0 bases, and 14 bases separated the two germline ends. The CDR3 is 15 amino acids. CDR1 is SEHNR, CDR2 FQNEAQ, per germline (reference sequence). CDR3 sequence: CASSPGQGTSYEQYF. The CDR3 DNA is TGTGCCAGCAGCCCCGGTCAGGGGACCTCCTACGAGCAGTACTTC.

V is TRBV18 and J is TRBJ2-7, with 9 bases aligning to TRBD2. V lost 3 bases to trimming and J lost 3 bases; unmatched junction nucleotides: 6. In germline, CDR1 is KGHSH, CDR2 LQKENI. The CDR3 has 15 residues. CDR3 sequence reads: CASSPWTSEYYEQYF. The CDR3 nucleotides are TGTGCCAGCTCACCGTGGACTAGCGAGTACTACGAGCAGTACTTC.

This clone was seen once. The chain uses TRBV6-5 and TRBJ2-7; the match to TRBD1 covers 9 bases. Germline values: CDR1 MNHEY, CDR2 SVGAGI. V lost 8 bases to trimming and J lost 2 bases; unmatched junction nucleotides: 10. The CDR3 loop spans 15 amino acids. The CDR3 here is CASDLGGTGTYEQYF. In nucleotides, the CDR3 is TGTGCCAGCGACTTGGGGGGGACAGGGACCTACGAGCAGTACTTC.

V usage is TRBV4-2 and J usage is TRBJ2-7; D not resolved. CDR1 is LGHNA and CDR2 is YNFKEQ in the germline V gene. V lost 4 bases to trimming and J lost 0 bases, with 7 bases between them. This CDR3 contains 13 residues. CDR3 sequence: CASSRAGSYEQYF. Here the CDR3 DNA reads TGTGCCAGCAGCCGGGCTGGCTCCTACGAGCAGTACTTC.

In regard to this clone: Other DNA sequences in this sample translate to the same CDR3. CDR3 residues: CASRTGGGYTF. CDR3 sequence (DNA): TGTGCCAGCAGAACAGGGGGAGGCTACACCTTC. This chain links TRBV6-5 with TRBJ1-2, with 8 bases matching TRBD1. This CDR3 is 11 amino acids long. Losses at the gene ends were 6 bases for V and 8 bases for J; bases not matched to a gene: 2. The V gene's germline CDR1 is MNHEY and CDR2 SVGAGI.

J is TRBJ2-5 and V is TRBV6-5; 8 nucleotides line up with TRBD1. V lost 3 bases to trimming and J lost 5 bases; unmatched junction nucleotides: 5. This CDR3 is built from 14 residues. Germline V gene lookup returns CDR1 MNHEY and CDR2 SVGAGI. The CDR3 loop reads CASSYGTGGETQYF. In nucleotides, the CDR3 is TGTGCCAGCAGTTATGGGACAGGCGGGGAGACCCAGTACTTC.

The V gene is TRBV29-1, the J gene TRBJ1-1; perhaps TRBD1 as D (6 bases). This CDR3 has 12 residues. Between the trimmed V and J ends, which lost 6 bases and 7 bases, there was a span of 15 bases. Germline loops: CDR1 SQVTM, CDR2 ANQGSEA. The CDR3 loop is CSVSGTYYEAFF. The CDR3 DNA reads as TGCAGCGTGTCCGGGACATATTATGAAGCTTTCTTT. Complete variable domain (other parts from reference TRBV29-1 and TRBJ1-1): SAVISQKPSRDICQRGTSLTIQCQVDSQVTMMFWYRQQPGQSLTLIATANQGSEATYESGFVIDKFPISRPNLTFSTLTVSNMSPEDSSIYLCSVSGTYYEAFFGQGTRLTVV.

This chain joins TRBV5-8 and TRBJ2-3; D is possibly TRBD1 (6 bases). CDR3 length: 17 residues. V dropped 2 bases and J dropped 0 bases, with 16 bases sitting between them. Germline CDR1 SGHTS, CDR2 YDEGEE. The CDR3: CASSLSRQDLSTDTQYF. The CDR3 region has the DNA TGTGCCAGCAGCTTATCTAGACAGGACCTAAGCACAGATACGCAGTATTTT.

V gene TRBV19 combines with J gene TRBJ1-1, with unresolved D. Germline-derived CDR1 and CDR2 are LNHDA and SQIVND (reference sequence). CDR3 length: 15 amino acids. Trimming removed 5 bases from V and 3 bases from J, with 16 bases in between. The CDR3 DNA is TGTGCCAGTAGTGCCGACTTTGGCATGGACACTGAAGCTTTCTTT. Protein product: CASSADFGMDTEAFF. The whole variable domain, remainder taken from reference TRBV19 and TRBJ1-1, is DGGITQSPKYLFRKEGQNVTLSCEQNLNHDAMYWYRQDPGQGLRLIYYSQIVNDFQKGDIAEGYSVSREKKESFPLTVTSAQKNPTAFYLCASSADFGMDTEAFFGQGTRLTVV.